Detailed here is one T cell receptor (beta chain). Its specificity is not known. The CDR3 end falls 3 residues outside the read, so it is completed with the germline J gene. The CDR3 spans 13 residues. CDR1 is SEHNR and CDR2 is FQNEAQ in the germline V gene (reference sequence). V gave up 6 bases and J gave up 5 bases; unmatched junction bases: 4. The entry originates in a study of T cell clonality in common variable immunodeficiency. General study results and limits: Repertoire-complication correlations in CVID were limited by patient heterogeneity. In common variable immunodeficiency, TCR beta chains reportedly carried fewer deletions and N-nucleotide insertions. Shared TCRbeta clones were fewer between CVID subjects than controls.

CVID subjects were around 16 female and roughly 31 male, aged roughly 9 to 70. Here immunoSEQ multiplex PCR was the method, and the copy in TCRdb shows in-frame clones only, minus some. Recorded here are about 19,000 clones, none singletons. V gene TRBV7-9 combines with J gene TRBJ2-5; 9 nucleotides align to TRBD1. The sequence came from a human donor with common variable immunodeficiency. The specimen sequenced was peripheral blood mononuclear cells. The part of the CDR3 DNA that was read is TGTGCCAGCAGGGACAGGGGAGGCGAGACC. This encodes CASRDRGGET. The complete CDR3 sequence is CASRDRGGETQYF.